Presented here are 22 T cell receptor beta chains from one specimen sequenced in a study of CD8+CD57+ T cells in acquired aplastic anemia. Genomic DNA provided the template from which TCR beta VDJ and CDR3 profiles were obtained. Each CDR3 protein gets one entry after TCRdb re-called the reads with MiXCR. The sample carries 180,000 or so distinct CDR3 sequences, less than 60% recorded once. The authors sequenced patients whose flow cytometry had shown CD8+CD57+ cell expansion. Sequencing used sorted CD4+, CD8+, or CD8+CD57+ T cells (not recorded which) from PBMCs. Receptors originate from a human donor with aplastic anemia.

This clonotype has at least ten counts. The J gene is TRBJ1-6, the V gene TRBV4-2, with 9 bases matching TRBD1. This CDR3 has 15 residues. Germline CDR1 and CDR2: LGHNA and YNFKEQ. J gave up 7 bases and V 0 bases, and 1 base lay outside the gene matches. As DNA, the CDR3 is TGTGCCAGCAGCCAAGAGGGGACAGGGAATTCACCCCTCCACTTT. This codes for CASSQEGTGNSPLHF.

This clonotype was seen many times. The chain employs TRBV20-1 and TRBJ2-1; TRBD2 matches at 14 bases. Looked up from germline, CDR1 is DFQATT and CDR2 is SNEGSKA (reference sequence). The V and J ends lost 4 bases and 4 bases, in that order; junction bases with no gene match: 6. This CDR3 has 16 amino acids. The CDR3 sequence is CSATGTSGGRYNEQFF. CDR3 coding DNA: TGCAGTGCTACAGGGACTAGCGGGGGCCGTTACAATGAGCAGTTCTTC.

Only one count was recorded for this clonotype. The V call is TRBV5-4, the J call TRBJ2-1, with 7 nucleotides matching TRBD1. V was pared by 7 bases and J by 5 bases, with 9 bases of the junction left unmatched. CDR3 length: 14 amino acids. From germline, CDR1 is SGHNT and CDR2 YYREEE (reference sequence). Here the CDR3 reads CASLDRVGDNEQFF. CDR3 coding DNA: TGTGCCAGCCTCGACAGGGTAGGGGACAATGAGCAGTTCTTC.

This clonotype occurred many times. V gene TRBV4-2 combines with J gene TRBJ2-3; the D is unclear. The CDR3 has 14 amino acids. Trimming left V 1 base short and J 2 bases short, with 7 bases between. Per germline, CDR1 LGHNA and CDR2 YNFKEQ. This CDR3 reads CASSQGHNTDTQYF. CDR3 nucleotides: TGTGCCAGCAGCCAAGGACACAACACAGATACGCAGTATTTT.

In its sample, this clonotype was seen many times. The chain is built from TRBV7-8 and TRBJ1-6, with a possible D match to TRBD1 (6 bases). The V gene lost 1 base and the J gene lost 8 bases, with 6 bases spanning the gap. This CDR3 has 13 residues. Germline-derived CDR1 and CDR2 are SGHVS and FQNEAQ. The CDR3 region has the DNA TGTGCCAGCAGCTTAGAGGGGGATTCACCCCTCCACTTT. Protein sequence: CASSLEGDSPLHF.

Ten or more counts support this clonotype. The rearrangement joins TRBV29-1 to TRBJ1-1; D not resolved. Trimming stripped 3 bases from V and 3 bases from J, with 11 bases between. Germline CDR1 SQVTM, CDR2 ANQGSEA. This CDR3 comprises 13 residues. The CDR3 nucleotides read TGCAGCGTTGACCTACTAAGAGACACTGAAGCTTTCTTT. Amino acid sequence: CSVDLLRDTEAFF.

This clonotype came up many times. The chain combines TRBV10-2 with TRBJ2-1; 14 nucleotides align to TRBD2. The CDR3 loop spans 18 amino acids. V was clipped by 6 bases and J by 4 bases; unmatched bases: 11. Germline values: CDR1 WSHSY, CDR2 SAAADI. CDR3 region: CASSLIPGLAGVYNEQFF. CDR3 nucleotide sequence: TGCGCCAGCAGCTTAATACCGGGACTAGCGGGGGTTTACAATGAGCAGTTCTTC.

This rearrangement joins TRBV7-3 to TRBJ2-7; possibly TRBD1 for D (5 bases). Trimming removed 3 bases at V and 2 bases at J, with 8 bases between. This CDR3 has 13 residues. CDR1 and CDR2 from the germline V gene are SGHTA and FQGTGA. The CDR3 DNA reads TGTGCCAGCAGCTTGCAGGGTCCCTACGAGCAGTACTTC. This encodes CASSLQGPYEQYF.

This clonotype was counted a few times. This chain connects TRBV7-9 to TRBJ2-5, with a tentative D call TRBD1 (6 bases). The CDR3 has 12 residues. Trimming stripped 8 bases from V and 5 bases from J, with 12 bases between. The germline V gene has CDR1 SEHNR and CDR2 FQNEAQ (reference sequence). The CDR3 region has the DNA TGTGCCAGCCGACCGGACAGTGAGACCCAGTACTTC. Translation gives CASRPDSETQYF.

The chain couples TRBV2 to TRBJ2-7; D possibly corresponds to TRBD2 (5 bases). Germline V CDR1 and CDR2: SNHLY, FYNNEI. V dropped 5 bases and J dropped 2 bases, with 7 bases sitting between them. The CDR3 is 12 residues long. As DNA, the CDR3 is TGTGCCAGCAGTTCCGGGACCTACGAGCAGTACTTC. Protein sequence: CASSSGTYEQYF.

In its sample, this clonotype was seen once. The V gene is TRBV9, the J gene TRBJ2-7; TRBD1 matches at 8 bases. Germline lookup yields CDR1 SGDLS and CDR2 YYNGEE. V shed 4 bases, J shed 4 bases, and the junction held 10 bases outside the gene matches. CDR3 length equals 15 residues. CDR3 residues: CASSPQGDRPYEQYF. The CDR3 nucleotides read TGTGCCAGCAGCCCTCAAGGGGACAGGCCATACGAGCAGTACTTC.

J is TRBJ2-7 and V is TRBV7-2; TRBD1 matches at 12 bases. CDR3 size: 15 residues. Losses at the gene ends were 5 bases for V and 5 bases for J; bases not matched to a gene: 7. CDR1 and CDR2 (germline): SGHTA, FQGNSA. The CDR3: CASSPMGTGGHEQYF. The DNA of the CDR3 is TGTGCCAGCAGCCCAATGGGGACAGGGGGCCACGAGCAGTACTTC.

Comment on this clonotype: Given a much more abundant clone one base away, this may be a read error. V usage is TRBV24-1 and J usage is TRBJ1-5, with TRBD1 matching over 7 bases. There are 13 residues in the CDR3. Per the germline V gene, CDR1 is KGHDR and CDR2 is SFDVKD. The junction had 8 bases not matched to a gene; V was cut back by 11 bases and J by 5 bases. The CDR3: CASSPDRHQPQHF. The CDR3 DNA is TGTGCCAGCAGCCCGGACAGGCATCAGCCCCAGCATTTT.

The chain recombines TRBV7-6 with TRBJ2-1; 8 nucleotides line up with TRBD1. From germline, CDR1 is SGHVS and CDR2 FNYEAQ. Trimming cost V 3 bases and J 6 bases; bases outside gene matches: 7. The CDR3 is 15 residues long. As DNA, the CDR3 is TGTGCCAGCAGCTTGCAGGGGGCGTCATTCAATGAGCAGTTCTTC. Translating gives CASSLQGASFNEQFF.

This clonotype was seen ten or more times. The CDR3 is CASSISVSTGANVLTF. The CDR3 DNA sequence: TGTGCCAGTAGTATTAGTGTTTCAACTGGGGCCAACGTCCTGACTTTC. This rearrangement joins TRBV19 to TRBJ2-6; D ambiguous. V was cut by 3 bases and J by 2 bases, with 11 bases left in between. Germline-derived CDR1 and CDR2 are LNHDA and SQIVND (reference sequence). CDR3 length: 16 amino acids.

The rearrangement uses TRBV11-2 and TRBJ2-2; no definite D call. Germline V gives CDR1 SGHAT, CDR2 FQNNGV. V was shortened by 1 base and J by 0 bases, with 9 bases between the two germline ends. This CDR3 region has 16 residues. CDR3 sequence (DNA): TGTGCCAGCAGCTTAGGTCCCGGATCGAACACCGGGGAGCTGTTTTTT. This encodes CASSLGPGSNTGELFF.

This clonotype was seen many times. The V and J genes are TRBV7-6 and TRBJ2-7; 10 bases line up with TRBD1. The trim removed 4 bases at V and 5 bases at J, leaving 11 bases unmatched. CDR1 is SGHVS and CDR2 is FNYEAQ in the germline V gene. This CDR3 is 16 amino acids long. CDR3 in amino acids: CASSSIRDRGTHEQYF. The CDR3 bases are TGTGCCAGCAGCTCGATCCGGGACAGGGGTACCCACGAGCAGTACTTC.

A remark on this clonotype: One junction end does not reproduce the germline sequence, and a read error may be involved. The rearrangement uses TRBV19 and TRBJ2-5; 7 bases map to TRBD2. Per the germline V gene, CDR1 is LNHDA and CDR2 is SQIVND (reference sequence). The CDR3 contains 15 residues. The CDR3 DNA sequence: TGTGCCGGTAGTGGCACGGGGGGTCGCGAAGAGACCCAGTACTTC. Its protein is CAGSGTGGREETQYF.

The chain joins TRBV19 to TRBJ2-1, with D unresolved. This CDR3 spans 13 amino acids. V lost 1 base, J lost 10 bases, and 11 bases lay in between. Germline CDR1 and CDR2: LNHDA and SQIVND (reference sequence). The DNA for the CDR3 is TGTGCCAGTAGTATAGCGGTAACCGGGGAGCAGTTCTTC. Translating it yields CASSIAVTGEQFF.

The V and J genes are TRBV12-3 or TRBV12-4 and TRBJ2-5; no definite D call. The CDR3 is 13 amino acids. Trimming took 5 bases from V and 8 from J, leaving 15 bases between them. CDR3 sequence reads: CASSVPLADTQYF. The CDR3 DNA reads TGTGCCAGCAGTGTCCCACTGGCGGATACCCAGTACTTC.

This clonotype was observed a few times. The rearrangement uses TRBV10-3 and TRBJ1-5; TRBD1 aligns across 8 bases. The J segment lost 5 bases and the V segment lost 5 bases, leaving 5 bases of the junction unmatched. The length of the CDR3 is 14 residues. Germline-derived CDR1 and CDR2 are ENHRY and SYGVKD. The CDR3 nucleotides are TGTGCCATCAGTATGGACAGGGAATATCAGCCCCAGCATTTT. It translates to CAISMDREYQPQHF.

The chain uses TRBV24-1 and TRBJ2-5; TRBD1 might be the D (5 bases). Trimming left V 10 bases short and J 2 bases short, with 16 bases between. CDR3 length equals 14 residues. Germline CDR1 is KGHDR and CDR2 is SFDVKD. CDR3 sequence: CATASADTQETQYF. CDR3 nucleotides: TGTGCCACAGCAAGTGCGGACACTCAAGAGACCCAGTACTTC.